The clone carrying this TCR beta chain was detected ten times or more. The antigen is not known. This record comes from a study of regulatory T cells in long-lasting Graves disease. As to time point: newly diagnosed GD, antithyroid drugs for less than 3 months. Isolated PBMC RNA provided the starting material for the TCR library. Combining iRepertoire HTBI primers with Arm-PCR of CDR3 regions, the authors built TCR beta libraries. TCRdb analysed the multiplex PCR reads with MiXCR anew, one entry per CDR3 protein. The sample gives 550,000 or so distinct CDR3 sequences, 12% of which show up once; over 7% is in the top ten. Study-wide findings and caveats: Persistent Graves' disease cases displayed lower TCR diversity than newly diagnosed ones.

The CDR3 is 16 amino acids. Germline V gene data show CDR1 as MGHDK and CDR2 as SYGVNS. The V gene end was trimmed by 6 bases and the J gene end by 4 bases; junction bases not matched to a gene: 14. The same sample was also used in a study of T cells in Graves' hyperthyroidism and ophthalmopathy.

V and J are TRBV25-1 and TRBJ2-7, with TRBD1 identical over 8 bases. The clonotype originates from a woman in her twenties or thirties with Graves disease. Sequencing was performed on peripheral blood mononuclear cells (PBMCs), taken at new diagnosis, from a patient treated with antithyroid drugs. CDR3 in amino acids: CASSNEGRTGKYEQYF. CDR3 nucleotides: TGTGCCAGCAGCAATGAAGGGAGGACAGGGAAGTACGAGCAGTACTTC.